Described below is a single T cell receptor beta chain sequence and its context. As yet, its antigen is unknown. Just one base apart from a much larger clone, this may be a read error. These data are taken from a study of tumor and adjacent non-tumor tissue in lung cancer. Study-wide context: The cohort had roughly 11 adenocarcinoma, a couple of squamous cell and 1 small cell patients. Study-level points and caveats: Compared with tumor, normal lung showed significantly lower TCR diversity.

A modified ARM-PCR protocol with three rounds of nested PCR amplified TCRbeta. From the multiplex PCR reads, TCRdb called clonotypes with MiXCR, one entry per CDR3 protein. The table records some 47,000 distinct CDR3 sequences, more than 60% of them present only once. The template was RNA from unsorted bulk tissue. The normal lung tissue was taken more than 3 cm from the tumor edge. Between August and November 2014, newly diagnosed, chemotherapy-naive lung cancer patients underwent thoracic surgery in China. The TCR sequence derives from a woman aged 35 to 49 with non-small cell lung cancer. Material for sequencing was distant non-tumor lung tissue.

The CDR3 loop reads CACSVGTGPFYEQYF. CDR3 DNA sequence: TGCGCCTGCAGCGTCGGGACAGGTCCTTTCTACGAGCAGTACTTC. The V and J genes are TRBV10-1 and TRBJ2-7; 8 bases align to TRBD1. The germline gives CDR1 WNHNN, CDR2 SYGVQD (reference sequence). The CDR3 loop spans 15 amino acids.